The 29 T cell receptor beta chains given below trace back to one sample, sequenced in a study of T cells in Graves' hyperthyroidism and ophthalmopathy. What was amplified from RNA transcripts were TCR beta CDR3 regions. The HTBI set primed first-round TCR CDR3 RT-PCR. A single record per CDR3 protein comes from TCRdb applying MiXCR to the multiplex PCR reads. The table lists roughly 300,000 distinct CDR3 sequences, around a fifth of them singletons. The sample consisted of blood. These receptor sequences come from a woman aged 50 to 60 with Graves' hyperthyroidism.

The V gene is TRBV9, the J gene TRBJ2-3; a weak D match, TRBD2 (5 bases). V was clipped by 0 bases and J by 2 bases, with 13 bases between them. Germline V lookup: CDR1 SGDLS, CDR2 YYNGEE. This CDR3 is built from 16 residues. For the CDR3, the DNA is TGTGCCAGCAGCGTAGGAATGGGAGAGTCCACAGATACGCAGTATTTT. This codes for CASSVGMGESTDTQYF.

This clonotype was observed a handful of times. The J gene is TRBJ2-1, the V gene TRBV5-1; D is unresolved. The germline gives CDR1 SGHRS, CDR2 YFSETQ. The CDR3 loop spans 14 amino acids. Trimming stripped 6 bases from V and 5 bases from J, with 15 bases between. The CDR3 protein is CASKYPGSNNEQFF. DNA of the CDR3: TGCGCCAGCAAATATCCCGGGTCTAACAATGAGCAGTTCTTC.

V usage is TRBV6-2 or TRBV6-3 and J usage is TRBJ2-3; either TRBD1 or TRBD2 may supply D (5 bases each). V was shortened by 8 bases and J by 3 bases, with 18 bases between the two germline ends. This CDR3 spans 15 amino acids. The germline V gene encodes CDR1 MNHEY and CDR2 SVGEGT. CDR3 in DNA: TGTGCCAGCCACAGAGGGGCTGAGTCAACAGATACGCAGTATTTT. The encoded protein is CASHRGAESTDTQYF.

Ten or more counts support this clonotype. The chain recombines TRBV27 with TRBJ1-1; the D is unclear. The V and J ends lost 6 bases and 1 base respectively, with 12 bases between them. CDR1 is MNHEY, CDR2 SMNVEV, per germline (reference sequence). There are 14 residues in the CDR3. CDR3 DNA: TGTGCCAGCAGGATTTCAGGAAGGAACACTGAAGCTTTCTTT. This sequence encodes CASRISGRNTEAFF.

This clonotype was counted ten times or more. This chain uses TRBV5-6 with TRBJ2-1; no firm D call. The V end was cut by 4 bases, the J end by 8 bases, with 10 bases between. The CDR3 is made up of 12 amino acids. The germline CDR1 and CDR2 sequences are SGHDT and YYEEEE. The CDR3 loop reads CASSPYLDEQFF. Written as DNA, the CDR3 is TGTGCCAGCAGCCCATACCTTGATGAGCAGTTCTTC.

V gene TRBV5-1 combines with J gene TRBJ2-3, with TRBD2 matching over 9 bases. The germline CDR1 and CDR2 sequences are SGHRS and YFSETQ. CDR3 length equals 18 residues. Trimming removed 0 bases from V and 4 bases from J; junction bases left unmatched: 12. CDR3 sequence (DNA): TGCGCCAGCAGCTTGGCTGGCGGGGGGGTCCTATCGTCAGATACGCAGTATTTT. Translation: CASSLAGGGVLSSDTQYF.

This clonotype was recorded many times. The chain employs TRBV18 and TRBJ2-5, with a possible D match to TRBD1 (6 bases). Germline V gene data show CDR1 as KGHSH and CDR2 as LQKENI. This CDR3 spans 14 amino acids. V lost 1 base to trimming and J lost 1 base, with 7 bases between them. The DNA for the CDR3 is TGTGCCAGCTCACCACAGGGGGTCCAAGAGACCCAGTACTTC. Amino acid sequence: CASSPQGVQETQYF.

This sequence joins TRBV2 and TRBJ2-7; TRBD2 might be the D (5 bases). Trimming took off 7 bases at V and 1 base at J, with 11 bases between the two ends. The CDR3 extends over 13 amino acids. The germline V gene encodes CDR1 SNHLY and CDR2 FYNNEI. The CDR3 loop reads CASIHRGSYEQYF. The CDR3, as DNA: TGTGCCAGCATCCACAGAGGGTCCTACGAGCAGTACTTC.

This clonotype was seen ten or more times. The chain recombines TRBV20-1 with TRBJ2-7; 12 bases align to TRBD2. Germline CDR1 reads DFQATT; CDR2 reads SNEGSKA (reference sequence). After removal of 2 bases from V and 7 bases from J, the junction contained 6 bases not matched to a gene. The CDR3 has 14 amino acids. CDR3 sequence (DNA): TGCAGTGCTAGACCTAGCGGGAGGGAACGGGAGCAGTACTTC. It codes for CSARPSGREREQYF.

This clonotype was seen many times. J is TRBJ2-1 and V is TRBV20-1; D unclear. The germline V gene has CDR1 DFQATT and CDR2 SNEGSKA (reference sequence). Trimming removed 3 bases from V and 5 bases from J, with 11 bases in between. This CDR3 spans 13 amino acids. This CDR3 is CSASDDNHNEQFF. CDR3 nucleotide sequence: TGCAGTGCTAGTGACGACAACCACAATGAGCAGTTCTTC.

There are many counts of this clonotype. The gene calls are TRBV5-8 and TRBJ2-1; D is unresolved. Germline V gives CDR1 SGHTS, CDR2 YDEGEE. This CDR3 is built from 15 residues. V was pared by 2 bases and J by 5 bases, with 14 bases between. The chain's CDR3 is CASSLGSQTNNEQFF. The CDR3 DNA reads TGTGCCAGCAGCTTAGGATCTCAAACAAACAATGAGCAGTTCTTC.

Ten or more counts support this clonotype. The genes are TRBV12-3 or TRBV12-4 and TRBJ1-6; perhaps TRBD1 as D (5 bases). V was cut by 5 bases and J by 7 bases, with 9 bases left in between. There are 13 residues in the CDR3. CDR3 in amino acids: CASSNGGNSPLHF. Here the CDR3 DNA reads TGTGCCAGCAGTAACGGGGGAAATTCACCCCTCCACTTT.

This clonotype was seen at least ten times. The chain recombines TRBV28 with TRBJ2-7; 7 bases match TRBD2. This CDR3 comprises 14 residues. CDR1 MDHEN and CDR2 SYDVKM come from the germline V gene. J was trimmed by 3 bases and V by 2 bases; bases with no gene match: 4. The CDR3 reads CASSLAGLNYEQYF. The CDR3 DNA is TGTGCCAGCAGTTTAGCGGGACTAAACTACGAGCAGTACTTC.

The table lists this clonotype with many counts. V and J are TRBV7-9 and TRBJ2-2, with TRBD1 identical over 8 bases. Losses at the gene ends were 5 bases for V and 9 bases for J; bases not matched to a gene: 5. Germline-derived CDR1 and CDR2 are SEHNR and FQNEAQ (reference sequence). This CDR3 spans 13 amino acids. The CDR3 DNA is TGTGCCAGCAGCGGACAGGGTCATCGGGAGCTGTTTTTT. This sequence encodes CASSGQGHRELFF. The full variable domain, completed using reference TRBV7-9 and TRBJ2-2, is DTGVSQNPRHKITKRGQNVTFRCDPISEHNRLYWYRQTLGQGPEFLTYFQNEAQLEKSRLLSDRFSAERPKGSFSTLEIQRTEQGDSAMYLCASSGQGHRELFFGEGSRLTVL.

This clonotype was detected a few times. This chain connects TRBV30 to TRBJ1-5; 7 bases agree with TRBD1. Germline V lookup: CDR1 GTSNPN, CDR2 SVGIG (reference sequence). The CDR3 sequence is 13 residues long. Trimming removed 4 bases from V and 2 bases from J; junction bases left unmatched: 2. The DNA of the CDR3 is TGTGCCTGGAACAGGGGAGGCAATCAGCCCCAGCATTTT. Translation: CAWNRGGNQPQHF.

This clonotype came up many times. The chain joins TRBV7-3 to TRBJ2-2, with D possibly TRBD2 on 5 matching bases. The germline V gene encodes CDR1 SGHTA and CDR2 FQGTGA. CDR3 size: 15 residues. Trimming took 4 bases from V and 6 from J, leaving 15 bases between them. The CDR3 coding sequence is TGTGCCAGCAGCTCGACCCTTAGAGGGTCCGGGGAGCTGTTTTTT. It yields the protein CASSSTLRGSGELFF.

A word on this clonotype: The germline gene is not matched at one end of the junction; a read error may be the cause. The DNA for the CDR3 is TGTGCCAGCAGGGAACAGGGGGCCGACGGTTCACCCCCCCACTTT. As protein: CASREQGADGSPPHF. This rearrangement joins TRBV2 to TRBJ1-6, with 9 bases lining up with TRBD1. Looked up from germline, CDR1 is SNHLY and CDR2 is FYNNEI. The CDR3 sequence is 15 residues long.

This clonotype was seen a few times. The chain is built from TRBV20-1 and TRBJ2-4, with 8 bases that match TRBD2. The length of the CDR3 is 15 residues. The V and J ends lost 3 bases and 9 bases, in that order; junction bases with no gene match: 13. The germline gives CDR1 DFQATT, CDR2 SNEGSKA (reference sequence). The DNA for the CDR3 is TGCAGTGCTAGCGCATTGGGACTAGGAGAGAGCATTCAGTACTTC. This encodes CSASALGLGESIQYF.

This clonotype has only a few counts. CDR3 nucleotides: TGTGCCAGCACCAGACTAGCGGGAGGGTCCGGGGAGCTGTTTTTT. Amino acids: CASTRLAGGSGELFF. This sequence joins TRBV6-1 and TRBJ2-2, with 14 bases matching TRBD2. The CDR3 is made up of 15 amino acids. V gave up 7 bases and J gave up 6 bases; unmatched junction bases: 4. Germline values: CDR1 MNHNS, CDR2 SASEGT.

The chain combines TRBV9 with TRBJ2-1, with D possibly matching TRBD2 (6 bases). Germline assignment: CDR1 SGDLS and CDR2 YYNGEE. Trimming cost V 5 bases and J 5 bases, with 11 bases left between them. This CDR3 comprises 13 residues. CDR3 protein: CASRRDFDNEQFF. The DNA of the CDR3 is TGTGCCAGCAGACGGGACTTTGACAATGAGCAGTTCTTC. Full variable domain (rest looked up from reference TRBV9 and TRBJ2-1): DSGVTQTPKHLITATGQRVTLRCSPRSGDLSVYWYQQSLDQGLQFLIQYYNGEERAKGNILERFSAQQFPDLHSELNLSSLELGDSALYFCASRRDFDNEQFFGPGTRLTVL.

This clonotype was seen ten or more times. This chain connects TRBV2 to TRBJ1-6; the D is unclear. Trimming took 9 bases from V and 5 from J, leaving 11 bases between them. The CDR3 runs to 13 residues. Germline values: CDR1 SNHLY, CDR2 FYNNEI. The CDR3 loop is CARRLGDNSPLHF. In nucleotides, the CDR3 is TGTGCCAGGAGACTGGGAGATAATTCACCCCTCCACTTT.

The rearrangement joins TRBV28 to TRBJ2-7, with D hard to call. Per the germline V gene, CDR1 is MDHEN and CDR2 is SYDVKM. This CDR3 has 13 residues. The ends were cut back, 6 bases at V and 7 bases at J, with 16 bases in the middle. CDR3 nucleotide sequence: TGTGCCAGCAGCCCCGTGGTCGTGGTGGAGCAGTACTTC. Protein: CASSPVVVVEQYF.

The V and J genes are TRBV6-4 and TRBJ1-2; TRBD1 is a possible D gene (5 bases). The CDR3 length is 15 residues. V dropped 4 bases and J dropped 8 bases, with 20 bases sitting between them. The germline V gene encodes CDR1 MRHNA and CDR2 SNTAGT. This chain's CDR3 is CASSVAGQGQGGYTF. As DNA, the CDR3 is TGTGCCAGCAGTGTCGCCGGACAAGGGCAAGGGGGCTACACCTTC.

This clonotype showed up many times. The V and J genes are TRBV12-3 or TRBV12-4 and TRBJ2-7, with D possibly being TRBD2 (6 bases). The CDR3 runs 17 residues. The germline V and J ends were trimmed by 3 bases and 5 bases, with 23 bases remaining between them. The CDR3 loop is CASSFQGQRELPNEQYF. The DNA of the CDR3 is TGTGCCAGCAGTTTTCAAGGTCAACGGGAGCTCCCTAACGAGCAGTACTTC.

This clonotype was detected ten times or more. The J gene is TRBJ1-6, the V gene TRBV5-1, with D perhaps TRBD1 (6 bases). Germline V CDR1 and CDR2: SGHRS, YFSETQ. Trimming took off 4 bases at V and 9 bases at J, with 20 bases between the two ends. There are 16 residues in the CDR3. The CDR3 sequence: CASSPSTGGGASPLHF. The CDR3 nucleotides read TGCGCCAGCAGCCCGTCGACAGGAGGGGGAGCTTCACCCCTCCACTTT.

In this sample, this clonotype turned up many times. The CDR3 coding sequence is TGTGCCAGCAGTTTGGGCACGGGACGCAATCAGCCCCAGCATTTT. This sequence encodes CASSLGTGRNQPQHF. The chain links TRBV27 to TRBJ1-5; possible D gene TRBD1, 5 bases. The ends were cut back, 3 bases at V and 2 bases at J, with 11 bases in the middle. Per germline, CDR1 MNHEY and CDR2 SMNVEV (reference sequence). The CDR3 has 15 residues.

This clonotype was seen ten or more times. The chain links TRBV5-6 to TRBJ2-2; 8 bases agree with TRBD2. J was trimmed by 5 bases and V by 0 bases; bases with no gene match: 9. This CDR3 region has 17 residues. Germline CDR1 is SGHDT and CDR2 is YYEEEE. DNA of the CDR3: TGTGCCAGCAGCTTGGCCGGGGGGGGGCGGTCAACCGGGGAGCTGTTTTTT. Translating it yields CASSLAGGGRSTGELFF.

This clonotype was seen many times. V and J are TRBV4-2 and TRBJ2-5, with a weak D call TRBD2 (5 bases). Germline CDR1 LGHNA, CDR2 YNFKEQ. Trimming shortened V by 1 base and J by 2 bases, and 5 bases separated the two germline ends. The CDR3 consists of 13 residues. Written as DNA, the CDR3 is TGTGCCAGCAGCCAAGGACTACAAGAGACCCAGTACTTC. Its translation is CASSQGLQETQYF.

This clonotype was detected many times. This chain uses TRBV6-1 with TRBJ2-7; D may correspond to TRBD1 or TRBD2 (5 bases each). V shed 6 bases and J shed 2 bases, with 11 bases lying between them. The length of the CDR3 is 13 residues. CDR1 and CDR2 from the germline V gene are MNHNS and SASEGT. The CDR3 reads CASRRGRAYEQYF. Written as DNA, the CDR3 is TGTGCCAGCAGGAGGGGTCGCGCCTACGAGCAGTACTTC.